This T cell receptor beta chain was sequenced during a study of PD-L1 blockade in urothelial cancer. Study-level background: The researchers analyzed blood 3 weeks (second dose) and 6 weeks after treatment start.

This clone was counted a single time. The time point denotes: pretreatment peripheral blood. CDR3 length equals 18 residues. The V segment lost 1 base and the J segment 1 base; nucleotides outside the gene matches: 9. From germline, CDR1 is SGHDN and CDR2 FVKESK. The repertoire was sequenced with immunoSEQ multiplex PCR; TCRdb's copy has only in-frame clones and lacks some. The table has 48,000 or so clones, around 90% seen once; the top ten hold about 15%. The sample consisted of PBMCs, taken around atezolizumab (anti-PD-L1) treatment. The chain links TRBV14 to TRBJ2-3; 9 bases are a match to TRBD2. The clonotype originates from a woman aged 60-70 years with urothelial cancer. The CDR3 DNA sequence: TGTGCCAGCAGCCAAGGGATAGCGGGGGCCCTTGGCACAGATACGCAGTATTTT. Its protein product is CASSQGIAGALGTDTQYF.